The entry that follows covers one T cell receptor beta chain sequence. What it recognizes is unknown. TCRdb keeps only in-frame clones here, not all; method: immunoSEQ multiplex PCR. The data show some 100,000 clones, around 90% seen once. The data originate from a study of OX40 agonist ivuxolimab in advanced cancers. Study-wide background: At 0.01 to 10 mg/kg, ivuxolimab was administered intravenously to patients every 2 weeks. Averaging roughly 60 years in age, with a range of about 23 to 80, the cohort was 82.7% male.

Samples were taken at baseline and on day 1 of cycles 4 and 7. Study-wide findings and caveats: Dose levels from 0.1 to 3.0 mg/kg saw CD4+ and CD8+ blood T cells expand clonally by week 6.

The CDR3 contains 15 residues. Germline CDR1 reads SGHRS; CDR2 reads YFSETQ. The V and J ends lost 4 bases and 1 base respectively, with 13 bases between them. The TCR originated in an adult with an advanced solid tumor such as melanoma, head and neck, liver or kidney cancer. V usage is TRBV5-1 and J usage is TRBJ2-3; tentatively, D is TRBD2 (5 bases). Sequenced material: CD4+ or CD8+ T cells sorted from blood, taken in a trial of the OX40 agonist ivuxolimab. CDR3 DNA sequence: TGCGCCAGCAGCCCGGGCAGAGCGGGCACAGATACGCAGTATTTT. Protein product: CASSPGRAGTDTQYF.